The 3 T cell receptor beta chains in this list originate from one sample, sequenced in a study of blood T cell repertoires in COVID-19. Sequenced by immunoSEQ multiplex PCR; TCRdb stores in-frame clones only, minus some. The sample contains about 250,000 clones, approximately 89% of which appear only once. The sequenced material came from peripheral blood. Receptors were obtained from a woman aged 25-40 years with COVID-19, enrolled during active disease.

This chain links TRBV12-3 or TRBV12-4 with TRBJ2-3; no clear D gene. Between the trimmed V and J ends, which lost 6 bases and 6 bases, there was a span of 7 bases. This CDR3 has 11 amino acids. Written as DNA, the CDR3 is TGTGCCAGCAGCCCCAGGGATACGCAGTATTTT. This encodes CASSPRDTQYF.

The chain has TRBV19 and TRBJ1-2; 10 nucleotides match TRBD1. The CDR3 runs 16 residues. Germline CDR1 LNHDA, CDR2 SQIVND (reference sequence). The ends lost 5 bases at V and 2 bases at J; junction bases unmatched: 8. DNA for the CDR3: TGTGCCAGTAGTCCCCAGGGGACAGGGGCGAACTATGGCTACACCTTC. Its protein is CASSPQGTGANYGYTF.

The J gene is TRBJ2-2, the V gene TRBV7-2; D is possibly TRBD2 (5 bases). The length of the CDR3 is 15 residues. The germline gives CDR1 SGHTA, CDR2 FQGNSA. V was cut by 5 bases and J by 2 bases, with 12 bases left in between. The CDR3 here is CASSVASSNTGELFF. The CDR3 DNA follows: TGTGCCAGCAGCGTGGCTAGCTCAAACACCGGGGAGCTGTTTTTT.